One sample yielded the 8 T cell receptor beta chains listed below, sequenced in a study of T cell clonality in common variable immunodeficiency. Notes on the study in general: Reportedly, TCR beta sequences from common variable immunodeficiency showed fewer deletions and N-nucleotide insertions.

This table comes from immunoSEQ multiplex PCR, and its TCRdb copy is limited to in-frame clones, with some not included. The sample lists some 21,000 clones, none appearing once, the ten largest making up roughly a quarter. Their specific antigens are unknown. Sequencing used peripheral blood mononuclear cells. The source of these receptors is a human donor with common variable immunodeficiency.

This clone was picked up a small number of times. The DNA ends 3 residues before the CDR3 does, and the rest of the CDR3 is filled in from the germline J gene. The V call is TRBV5-1, the J call TRBJ2-7; D is unresolved. Per germline, CDR1 SGHRS and CDR2 YFSETQ. CDR3 length: 11 amino acids. V was trimmed by 4 bases and J by 4 bases, leaving 6 bases between them. The CDR3 DNA, read in part, is TGCGCCAGCAGCCAAGGGTACGAG. This sequence encodes CASSQGYE. The CDR3 in its entirety is CASSQGYEQYF.

A remark on this clone: The read stops 3 residues short of the end of the CDR3; the missing end is completed from the germline J gene. This chain links TRBV13 with TRBJ1-1, with TRBD1 identical over 8 bases. V was clipped by 7 bases and J by 3 bases; unmatched bases: 7. The germline gives CDR1 PRHDT, CDR2 FYEKMQ (reference sequence). This CDR3 has 14 residues. The CDR3 sequence: CASNYRGTHTEAFF. CDR3 bases read: TGTGCCAGCAACTACAGGGGGACCCACACTGAA.

With respect to this clone: With the read ending 3 residues before the CDR3 end, the germline J gene is used to fill in that end. This chain uses TRBV19 with TRBJ2-3; tentatively, D is TRBD2 (5 bases). CDR3 length: 16 amino acids. CDR1 is LNHDA, CDR2 SQIVND, per germline (reference sequence). V was shortened by 3 bases and J by 6 bases, with 19 bases between the two germline ends. CDR3 sequence reads: CASSISWSGLSDTQYF. The sequenced CDR3 bases are TGTGCCAGTAGTATTAGCTGGAGCGGTTTGAGCGATACG.

This clone appeared many times. The read terminates 3 residues ahead of where the CDR3 ends, so the germline J gene completes it. The chain joins TRBV29-1 to TRBJ1-5; D unresolved. V dropped 6 bases and J dropped 0 bases, with 9 bases sitting between them. This CDR3 spans 13 amino acids. Germline-derived CDR1 and CDR2 are SQVTM and ANQGSEA. CDR3 bases read: TGCAGCGTAAGGCAGGATAGCAATCAGCCC. It is translated as CSVRQDSNQP. The whole CDR3 protein is CSVRQDSNQPQHF.

This clone has a handful of counts. From the germline J gene comes the end of the CDR3, since the read stops 3 residues before it. The chain has TRBV27 and TRBJ2-7; D gene unclear. V was trimmed by 3 bases and J by 3 bases, leaving 9 bases between them. The germline V gene encodes CDR1 MNHEY and CDR2 SMNVEV (reference sequence). CDR3 length: 13 amino acids. CDR3 in amino acids: CASSFLPDYEQYF. CDR3 DNA, as far as it was read: TGTGCCAGCAGTTTTTTACCAGACTACGAG.

This clone was seen more than once but under ten times. Partial CDR3 DNA: TGCGCCAGCAGCTTACAACCGGGACAGAACTACAATGAG. Its protein product is CASSLQPGQNYNE. The complete CDR3 sequence is CASSLQPGQNYNEQFF. V and J are TRBV5-1 and TRBJ2-1; 7 bases agree with TRBD1. Read data end 3 residues before the CDR3 end; the end is taken from the germline J gene. This CDR3 has 16 amino acids. Germline lookup yields CDR1 SGHRS and CDR2 YFSETQ. Trimming took 2 bases from V and 3 from J; bases not matched to a gene: 8.

This clone came up many times. The sequence runs out 3 residues before the end of the CDR3; the remainder is reconstructed from the germline J gene. The rearrangement links TRBV20-1 to TRBJ1-4, with D hard to call. Deletions cut 2 bases from V and 0 bases from J, with 10 bases between. The CDR3 totals 15 residues. Germline CDR1 and CDR2: DFQATT and SNEGSKA (reference sequence). Incomplete CDR3 DNA: TGCAGTGCTAGATCTATCCATGCAACTAATGAAAAA. This sequence encodes CSARSIHATNEK. The full CDR3 sequence reads CSARSIHATNEKLFF.

This clone came up many times. The read gets to within 3 residues of the CDR3 end, and the germline J gene fills in the rest. This chain joins TRBV7-8 and TRBJ1-1; D perhaps matches TRBD1 (5 bases). V lost 3 bases, J lost 7 bases, and 6 bases lay in between. The CDR3 has 11 residues. CDR1 and CDR2 (germline): SGHVS, FQNEAQ. The CDR3: CASSFRDEAFF. CDR3 DNA, as far as it was read: TGTGCCAGCAGCTTCAGGGATGAA.